Included here is one T cell receptor beta chain sequence, with context. Antigen unknown. Germline V CDR1 and CDR2: SGDLS, YYNGEE. This CDR3 has 15 amino acids. Deletions cut 2 bases from V and 2 bases from J, with 8 bases between. The assay was immunoSEQ multiplex PCR, and TCRdb's table has in-frame clones only and misses some. The sample includes around 100,000 clones, 90% to 95% of them seen just once. The entry originates in a study of graft-versus-host responses after intestinal transplantation. Findings and caveats of the study: Some patients had graft-donor T cell macrochimerism. In their allografts, the ratios of graft-versus-host to host-versus-graft T cell clones were high. Some GvH clones were seen earlier in gut or blood, suggesting intestinal origin.

The V and J genes are TRBV9 and TRBJ2-6; either TRBD1 or TRBD2 may supply D (5 bases each). Material: unstimulated CD8+ T cells sorted from spleen or lymph node cells, obtained before transplant. The clonotype was recovered from a human donor who was the organ donor for an intestinal transplant. The CDR3 sequence is CASSVQGAGANVLTF. The CDR3 DNA follows: TGTGCCAGCAGCGTCCAGGGAGCTGGGGCCAACGTCCTGACTTTC.